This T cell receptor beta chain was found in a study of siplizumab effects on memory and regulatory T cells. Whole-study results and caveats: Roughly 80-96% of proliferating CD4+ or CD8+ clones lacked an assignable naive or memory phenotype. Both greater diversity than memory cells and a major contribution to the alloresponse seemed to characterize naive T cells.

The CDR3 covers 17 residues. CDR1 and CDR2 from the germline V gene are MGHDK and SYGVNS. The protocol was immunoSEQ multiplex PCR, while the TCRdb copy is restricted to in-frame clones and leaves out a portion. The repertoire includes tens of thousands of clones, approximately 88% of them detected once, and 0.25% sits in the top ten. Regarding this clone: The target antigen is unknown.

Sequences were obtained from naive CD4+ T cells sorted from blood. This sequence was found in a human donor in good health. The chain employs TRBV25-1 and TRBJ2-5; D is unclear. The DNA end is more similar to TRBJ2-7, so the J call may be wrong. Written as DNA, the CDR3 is TGTGCCAGCAGTGAAGGGATATCCGGGCTTAGAAGCTACGAGCAGTACTTC. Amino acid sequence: CASSEGISGLRSYEQYF.